The 10 T cell receptor beta chains below were found in one sample sequenced in a study of T cell changes during pregnancy in multiple sclerosis. Libraries were prepared by immunoSEQ multiplex PCR; TCRdb keeps only in-frame clonotypes and omits some of them. The table shows more than 80,000 clones, with around 96% occurring only once. The sequenced sample was peripheral blood, obtained in the second trimester of pregnancy. The source is a female donor with multiple sclerosis, enrolled in a pregnancy study.

This chain joins TRBV9 and TRBJ2-2; TRBD2 agrees at 13 bases. Germline trimming cut 4 bases from V and 9 bases from J; bases unmatched to any gene: 9. The CDR3 is made up of 16 amino acids. CDR1 and CDR2 from the germline V gene are SGDLS and YYNGEE. CDR3 nucleotide sequence: TGTGCCAGCAGCTTCCGACTAGCGGGAGGAACGAGGGAGCTGTTTTTT. Translated: CASSFRLAGGTRELFF.

This rearrangement joins TRBV30 to TRBJ1-1, with D unclear. V was pared by 4 bases and J by 1 base, with 7 bases between. Germline CDR1 is GTSNPN and CDR2 is SVGIG (reference sequence). The CDR3 sequence is 12 residues long. The CDR3 DNA follows: TGTGCCTGGAATCGGGGGAACACTGAAGCTTTCTTT. Its translation is CAWNRGNTEAFF. Full variable domain (missing parts from reference TRBV30 and TRBJ1-1): SQTIHQWPATLVQPVGSPLSLECTVEGTSNPNLYWYRQAAGRGLQLLFYSVGIGQISSEVPQNLSASRPQDRQFILSSKKLLLSDSGFYLCAWNRGNTEAFFGQGTRLTVV.

The sample holds a few counts of this clone. V gene TRBV5-6 combines with J gene TRBJ1-2; tentatively, D is TRBD1 (5 bases). The CDR3 extends over 13 amino acids. Trimming stripped 4 bases from V and 1 base from J, with 8 bases between. In germline, CDR1 is SGHDT, CDR2 YYEEEE. The CDR3 protein is CASSRGGNYGYTF. The CDR3 DNA follows: TGTGCCAGCAGCCGGGGGGGTAACTATGGCTACACCTTC.

The chain is built from TRBV11-2 and TRBJ2-2, with 14 positions matching TRBD2. CDR3 length: 17 amino acids. J lost 5 bases, V lost 5 bases, and 7 bases had no gene match. CDR1 and CDR2 (germline): SGHAT, FQNNGV. The CDR3 nucleotides read TGTGCCAGCAGCACGGGACTAGCGGGAGTGAGGACCGGGGAGCTGTTTTTT. Translated, it gives CASSTGLAGVRTGELFF.

This rearrangement joins TRBV4-2 to TRBJ2-5, with 7 bases aligning to TRBD2. Trimming removed 2 bases from V and 0 bases from J; junction bases left unmatched: 3. This CDR3 has 15 residues. The germline gives CDR1 LGHNA, CDR2 YNFKEQ. The CDR3 DNA follows: TGTGCCAGCAGCCAACTTGCGGGGGACCAAGAGACCCAGTACTTC. This codes for CASSQLAGDQETQYF.

This rearrangement joins TRBV6-1 to TRBJ1-3; D is uncertain. Germline CDR1 and CDR2: MNHNS and SASEGT. The CDR3 is 14 residues long. V lost 8 bases and J lost 0, with 11 bases in between. The CDR3 here is CASESRSSGNTIYF. Here the CDR3 DNA reads TGTGCCAGCGAAAGTCGGTCCTCTGGAAACACCATATATTTT.

This sequence joins TRBV28 and TRBJ1-5; D remains ambiguous. The V gene's germline CDR1 is MDHEN and CDR2 SYDVKM. V was shortened by 7 bases and J by 5 bases, with 15 bases between the two germline ends. The CDR3 has 14 amino acids. As DNA, the CDR3 is TGTGCCAGCACCTATCTCGAGGGTCATCAGCCCCAGCATTTT. It codes for CASTYLEGHQPQHF. Variable domain in full (rest from reference TRBV28 and TRBJ1-5): DVKVTQSSRYLVKRTGEKVFLECVQDMDHENMFWYRQDPGLGLRLIYFSYDVKMKEKGDIPEGYSVSREKKERFSLILESASTNQTSMYLCASTYLEGHQPQHFGDGTRLSIL.

The V call is TRBV6-1, the J call TRBJ2-7, with 8 bases matching TRBD1. The CDR3 is 13 residues long. V was clipped by 1 base and J by 6 bases; unmatched bases: 2. Looked up from germline, CDR1 is MNHNS and CDR2 is SASEGT. CDR3 loop: CASSEGTGPEQYF. In DNA form, the CDR3 reads TGTGCCAGCAGTGAAGGGACAGGGCCCGAGCAGTACTTC.

The V gene is TRBV7-3, the J gene TRBJ1-1, with a weak D call TRBD1 (6 bases). Germline CDR1 reads SGHTA; CDR2 reads FQGTGA. This CDR3 spans 16 amino acids. Trimming pared 6 bases from V and 0 bases from J, leaving 17 bases between. The CDR3 nucleotides read TGTGCCAGCAGTACCAACACCGGGACAATGAACACTGAAGCTTTCTTT. This codes for CASSTNTGTMNTEAFF.

This clone was counted a single time. J is TRBJ2-7 and V is TRBV11-2; perhaps TRBD2 as D (6 bases). Deletions cut 8 bases from V and 2 bases from J, with 22 bases between. The CDR3 runs to 16 residues. The germline V gene has CDR1 SGHAT and CDR2 FQNNGV. This chain's CDR3 is CASGPLRASVTYEQYF. The CDR3, as DNA: TGTGCCAGCGGACCCCTCAGGGCTAGCGTCACCTACGAGCAGTACTTC.